Here is one T cell receptor (beta chain) with its context. Its antigen remains unknown. Clones were sequenced by immunoSEQ multiplex PCR, and TCRdb holds only the in-frame ones, with some missing. This sample has around 66,000 clones, with 80% to 85% found just once. This specimen belongs to a study of OX40 agonist ivuxolimab in advanced cancers. Study-level information: Ivuxolimab was administered intravenously to patients at 0.01 to 10 mg/kg every 2 weeks.

Germline V gene lookup returns CDR1 LNHDA and CDR2 SQIVND (reference sequence). The CDR3 sequence is 17 residues long. Trimming pared 7 bases from V and 1 base from J, leaving 19 bases between. General observations from the study: Clonal expansion was among the lowest in partial responders at 0.1-3.0 mg/kg, especially CD8+. The investigators did not determine what antigen specificity the expanded peripheral T cells had.

This specimen consisted of CD4+ or CD8+ T cells sorted from blood, obtained in a trial of the OX40 agonist ivuxolimab. The receptor's source is an adult with an advanced solid tumor such as melanoma, head and neck, liver or kidney cancer. V is TRBV19 and J is TRBJ2-2; D possibly corresponds to TRBD2 (6 bases). This chain's CDR3 is CASTQTEGRGNTGELFF. CDR3 sequence (DNA): TGTGCCAGTACCCAAACCGAGGGGCGGGGGAACACCGGGGAGCTGTTTTTT.